This note documents a single TCR beta chain sequence. Its antigen remains unidentified. Clones were sequenced by immunoSEQ multiplex PCR, and TCRdb holds only the in-frame ones, with some missing. The sample yields some 200,000 clones, approximately 91% seen once. Per germline, CDR1 LGHNA and CDR2 YSLEER. The CDR3 has 15 amino acids. The junction had 4 bases not matched to a gene; V was cut back by 1 base and J by 1 base. This sample is drawn from a study of T cell responses to AZD1222 COVID-19 vaccine. General study findings and limits: Donors were chiefly white British, with a greater number of females, and clonal diversity was perhaps underestimated. Spike-wide coverage was observed for vaccine-associated CD4 TCRs, with dominant responses at 160-218 and 743-854.

The chain links TRBV4-3 to TRBJ2-7; TRBD2 aligns across 7 bases. The input for sequencing was peripheral blood, taken on day 0 of AZD1222 vaccination. The TCR was taken from an adult in good health. In nucleotides, the CDR3 is TGCGCCAGCAGCCAAGCCCTAGCGGTTTCCTACGAGCAGTACTTC. This gives the protein CASSQALAVSYEQYF.